The 15 T cell receptor beta chains presented below share a single source sample, sequenced in a study of T cells in Graves' hyperthyroidism and ophthalmopathy. TCR beta CDR3 regions were amplified from RNA transcripts. Using the HTBI primer set, a first-round RT-PCR was run on the TCR CDR3. Each CDR3 protein is one row after TCRdb ran MiXCR on the multiplex PCR reads. The data show 370,000 or so distinct CDR3 sequences, around 25% seen once. The sample taken for sequencing was blood. These TCRs come from a man aged 50 or older with Graves' hyperthyroidism.

This rearrangement joins TRBV30 to TRBJ1-3; D remains ambiguous. This CDR3 is built from 15 residues. V was trimmed by 0 bases and J by 6 bases, leaving 15 bases between them. Looked up from germline, CDR1 is GTSNPN and CDR2 is SVGIG (reference sequence). This chain's CDR3 is CAWSVPGGNLNTIYF. In nucleotides, the CDR3 is TGTGCCTGGAGTGTACCGGGAGGGAATCTAAACACCATATATTTT.

The V call is TRBV6-2 or TRBV6-3, the J call TRBJ1-4; D possibly corresponds to TRBD1 (6 bases). The V gene's germline CDR1 is MNHEY and CDR2 SVGEGT. V lost 7 bases and J lost 8, with 14 bases in between. The CDR3 covers 13 residues. CDR3 residues: CASNKQGWEKLFF. CDR3 bases: TGTGCCAGCAACAAACAGGGTTGGGAAAAACTGTTTTTT.

In this sample, this clonotype turned up many times. CDR3 DNA sequence: TGTGCCAGCAGCGGGGACAGGTCAGCCGGTGGCTACACCTTC. It translates to CASSGDRSAGGYTF. This rearrangement joins TRBV3-1 to TRBJ1-2; TRBD1 matches at 8 bases. With V trimmed by 5 bases and J by 7 bases, 9 bases remained unmatched. The CDR3 length is 14 residues. CDR1 and CDR2 (germline): LGHDT, YNNKEL (reference sequence).

This clonotype was seen at least ten times. V usage is TRBV12-3 or TRBV12-4 and J usage is TRBJ2-3; tentative D call: TRBD2 (6 bases). V lost 5 bases, J lost 6 bases, and 12 bases lay in between. The CDR3 runs to 13 residues. Here the CDR3 reads CASSTHLADTQYF. CDR3 DNA: TGTGCCAGCAGTACACACCTAGCGGATACGCAGTATTTT.

This clonotype was found many times. This sequence joins TRBV18 and TRBJ2-1; D perhaps matches TRBD1 (5 bases). CDR3 size: 13 residues. Trimming stripped 3 bases from V and 4 bases from J, with 7 bases between. Germline assignment: CDR1 KGHSH and CDR2 LQKENI. The CDR3 coding sequence is TGTGCCAGCTCACCCCCAGGGTACAATGAGCAGTTCTTC. This sequence encodes CASSPPGYNEQFF.

This clonotype was seen at least ten times. The genes are TRBV11-3 and TRBJ2-1, with 10 positions matching TRBD2. Germline V gene sequence: CDR1 SGHNT, CDR2 YENEEA. V trimming: 0 bases; J trimming: 1 base; junction bases outside the gene matches: 3. This CDR3 contains 17 residues. In nucleotides, the CDR3 is TGTGCCAGCAGCTTAGAGCCACTAGCGGGGTCCTACAATGAGCAGTTCTTC. Translated, it gives CASSLEPLAGSYNEQFF.

This clonotype turned up a few times. V and J are TRBV20-1 and TRBJ2-1; D ambiguous. CDR3 length equals 12 residues. Germline-derived CDR1 and CDR2 are DFQATT and SNEGSKA (reference sequence). V was pared by 6 bases and J by 5 bases, with 11 bases between. The CDR3 here is CSAVDQDNEQFF. The CDR3 DNA reads TGCAGTGCCGTAGATCAAGACAATGAGCAGTTCTTC.

This clonotype was counted only a few times. This chain links TRBV6-1 with TRBJ1-2; the match to TRBD1 covers 8 bases. Per the germline V gene, CDR1 is MNHNS and CDR2 is SASEGT. CDR3 size: 14 residues. Germline trimming cut 7 bases from V and 5 bases from J; bases unmatched to any gene: 9. CDR3 nucleotides: TGTGCCAGCAAGAATGGACAGGGCGAATATGGCTACACCTTC. Amino acid sequence: CASKNGQGEYGYTF.

The J gene is TRBJ1-5, the V gene TRBV24-1; D possibly corresponds to TRBD1 (6 bases). CDR1 and CDR2 (germline): KGHDR, SFDVKD. The CDR3 contains 17 residues. V was pared by 2 bases and J by 7 bases, with 20 bases between. The CDR3, as DNA: TGTGCCACCAGTGATTCGCGACCTTCAGGGGTGCGGCAGCCCCAGCATTTT. It translates to CATSDSRPSGVRQPQHF.

The chain couples TRBV29-1 to TRBJ2-7, with D maybe TRBD2 (5 bases). Trimming took off 6 bases at V and 2 bases at J, with 17 bases between the two ends. This CDR3 contains 14 residues. Per germline, CDR1 SQVTM and CDR2 ANQGSEA. The CDR3 region is CSVSGRGSTYEQYF. The DNA for the CDR3 is TGCAGCGTAAGCGGAAGAGGGAGTACCTACGAGCAGTACTTC.

This chain joins TRBV28 and TRBJ1-5, with D perhaps matching TRBD1 (5 bases). Germline assignment: CDR1 MDHEN and CDR2 SYDVKM. CDR3 length: 19 amino acids. The V end was cut by 1 base, the J end by 0 bases, with 19 bases between. The CDR3 nucleotides read TGTGCCAGCAGTTTATTAGGGGTAGGAACAGATTATAGCAATCAGCCCCAGCATTTT. Its protein product is CASSLLGVGTDYSNQPQHF.

There are a few counts of this clonotype. The chain recombines TRBV6-5 with TRBJ1-2; D might be TRBD1 (6 bases). Per the germline V gene, CDR1 is MNHEY and CDR2 is SVGAGI. The CDR3 loop spans 15 amino acids. The V end lost 0 bases, the J end lost 4 bases, and 12 bases lay between the germline ends. The CDR3 loop reads CASSYSQGRSYGYTF. In DNA form, the CDR3 reads TGTGCCAGCAGTTACTCTCAGGGGCGCAGCTATGGCTACACCTTC.

This sequence joins TRBV7-9 and TRBJ2-1; possible D gene TRBD1, 5 bases. The CDR3 runs to 13 residues. Between the trimmed V and J ends, which lost 7 bases and 4 bases, there was a span of 11 bases. Per germline, CDR1 SEHNR and CDR2 FQNEAQ (reference sequence). The CDR3 DNA is TGTGCCAGCAAAAAGGACACTTACAATGAGCAGTTCTTC. Translation: CASKKDTYNEQFF.

The chain recombines TRBV27 with TRBJ2-3; 9 bases agree with TRBD2. CDR3 length: 16 residues. CDR1 and CDR2 (germline): MNHEY, SMNVEV (reference sequence). V was clipped by 4 bases and J by 2 bases; unmatched bases: 7. The CDR3, as DNA: TGTGCCAGCAGTTCCAGACTAGCGGTAAACACAGATACGCAGTATTTT. Amino acid sequence: CASSSRLAVNTDTQYF.

This clonotype was detected a few times. At one of its ends the junction is not consistent with the germline gene, which may arise from a read error. The CDR3 nucleotides read TGTGCCAGCAGTATACTTGGGACAAGCGTCTTT. It is translated as CASSILGTSVF. This rearrangement joins TRBV12-3 or TRBV12-4 to TRBJ1-1; maybe TRBD1 (6 bases). This CDR3 contains 11 residues.